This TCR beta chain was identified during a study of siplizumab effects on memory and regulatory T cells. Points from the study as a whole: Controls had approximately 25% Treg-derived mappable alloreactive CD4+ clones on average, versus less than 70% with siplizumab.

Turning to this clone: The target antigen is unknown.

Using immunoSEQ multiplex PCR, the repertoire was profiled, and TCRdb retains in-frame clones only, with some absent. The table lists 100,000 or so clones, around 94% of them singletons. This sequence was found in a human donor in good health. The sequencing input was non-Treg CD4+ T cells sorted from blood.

The chain's CDR3 is CASSIDPGGNTEAFF. The CDR3 DNA sequence: TGTGCCAGTAGTATAGACCCAGGGGGGAACACTGAAGCTTTCTTT. The gene calls are TRBV19 and TRBJ1-1, with 7 bases fitting TRBD1. Germline V gene lookup returns CDR1 LNHDA and CDR2 SQIVND (reference sequence). The V segment lost 0 bases and the J segment 1 base; nucleotides outside the gene matches: 2. This CDR3 has 15 residues.